The TCR beta chain described here comes from a study of T cell responses to AZD1222 COVID-19 vaccine. The overall study: Pooled together were second doses at about 4 or about 12 weeks. Findings and limits, study-wide: Spike as a whole was targeted by vaccine-associated CD4 TCRs, dominant at 160-218 and 743-854. Baseline serology detected seropositivity in only a handful of AZD1222 recipients.

The CDR3 length is 20 residues. A note on this clone: Its target is not known.

The assay was immunoSEQ multiplex PCR, and TCRdb's table has in-frame clones only and misses some. In the table there are 150,000 to 180,000 clones, around nine tenths of which are singletons. The source material was peripheral blood, sampled on day 0 of AZD1222 vaccination. The chain uses TRBV21-1 and TRBJ1-6. TRBV21-1 is tagged as a pseudogene. This clonotype originated in an adult in good health. The DNA of the CDR3 is TGTGCCAGCAGCAAAAGGAGGTGTCAGGGTGTCCGCTCCTATAATTCACCCCTCCACTTT. It encodes CASSKRRCQGVRSYNSPLHF.